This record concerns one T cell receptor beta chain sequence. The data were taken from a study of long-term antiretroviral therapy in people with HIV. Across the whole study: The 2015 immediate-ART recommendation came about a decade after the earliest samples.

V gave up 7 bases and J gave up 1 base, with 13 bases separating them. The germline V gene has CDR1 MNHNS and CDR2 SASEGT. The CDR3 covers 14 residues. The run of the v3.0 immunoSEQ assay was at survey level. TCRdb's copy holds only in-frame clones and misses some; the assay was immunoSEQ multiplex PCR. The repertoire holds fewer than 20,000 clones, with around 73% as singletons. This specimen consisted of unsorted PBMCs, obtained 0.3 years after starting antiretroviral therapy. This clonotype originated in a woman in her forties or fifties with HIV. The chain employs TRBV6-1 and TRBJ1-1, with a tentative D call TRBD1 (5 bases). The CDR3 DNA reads TGTGCCAGCACTTTAGACGGGGGGAACACTGAAGCTTTCTTT. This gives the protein CASTLDGGNTEAFF.